This section outlines one T cell receptor (beta chain) sequence together with its context. This entry belongs to a study of beta chain features in type 1 diabetes. CDR1 and CDR2 from the germline V gene are KGHSH and LQKENI. This CDR3 is 15 amino acids long. The trim removed 0 bases at V and 7 bases at J, leaving 6 bases unmatched. Reverse transcription of all isolated RNA meant that expressed TCRB transcripts were sequenced. Profiling relied on immunoSEQ multiplex PCR, and the TCRdb table lists in-frame clones only, not all of them. This table has 680,000 or so clones, about 16% appearing once. The gene calls are TRBV18 and TRBJ2-1; 7 nucleotides agree with TRBD2. The clonotype comes from a man aged 18-30 years in good health. The sample was naive CD4+ T cells from blood. CDR3 sequence (DNA): TGTGCCAGCTCACCACCGGCGCGGGAGTGGAATGAGCAGTTCTTC. Protein sequence: CASSPPAREWNEQFF.